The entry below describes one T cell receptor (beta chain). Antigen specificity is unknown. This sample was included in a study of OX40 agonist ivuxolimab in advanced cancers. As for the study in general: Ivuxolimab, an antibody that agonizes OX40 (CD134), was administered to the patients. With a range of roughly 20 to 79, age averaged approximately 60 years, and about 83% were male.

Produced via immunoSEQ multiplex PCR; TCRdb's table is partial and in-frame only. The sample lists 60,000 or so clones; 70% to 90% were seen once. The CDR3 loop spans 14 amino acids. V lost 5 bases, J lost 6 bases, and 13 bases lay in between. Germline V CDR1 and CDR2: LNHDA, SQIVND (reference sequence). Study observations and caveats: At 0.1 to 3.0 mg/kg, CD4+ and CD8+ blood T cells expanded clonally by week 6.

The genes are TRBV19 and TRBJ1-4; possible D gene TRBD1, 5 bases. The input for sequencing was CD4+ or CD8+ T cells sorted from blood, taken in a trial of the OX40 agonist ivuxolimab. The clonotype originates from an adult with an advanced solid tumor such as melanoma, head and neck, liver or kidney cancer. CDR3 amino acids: CASSRGTSHEKLFF. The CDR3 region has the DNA TGTGCCAGTAGTCGGGGGACCTCCCATGAAAAACTGTTTTTT.